The 29 T cell receptor beta chains presented below share a single source sample, sequenced in a study of Graves' ophthalmopathy and Graves' hyperthyroidism. Amplification targeted the TCR beta CDR3 regions, with RNA transcripts as the source material. First-round RT-PCR with HTBI primers preceded a second-round multiplex PCR. Using its own MiXCR run on the multiplex PCR reads, TCRdb lists one record per CDR3 protein. Of nearly 400,000 distinct CDR3 sequences detected, about 18% appear once; the ten largest clones hold more than 1.5%. The sample comprised peripheral blood. Source of these receptors: a woman between 18 and 29 years old with Graves' ophthalmopathy.

This clonotype showed up many times. V and J are TRBV5-1 and TRBJ1-1; D unresolved. Looked up from germline, CDR1 is SGHRS and CDR2 is YFSETQ. CDR3 length equals 14 residues. V dropped 0 bases and J dropped 3 bases, with 9 bases sitting between them. The CDR3 here is CASSLGLADTEAFF. The CDR3 nucleotides read TGCGCCAGCAGCTTGGGACTGGCGGACACTGAAGCTTTCTTT.

This clonotype was seen ten or more times. CDR3 DNA: TGTGCCAGCACCCCGAAGGGGGGACTAGCCTACGAGCAGTACTTC. Translated, it gives CASTPKGGLAYEQYF. The chain carries TRBV6-1 and TRBJ2-7; 8 nucleotides agree with TRBD2. CDR1 is MNHNS and CDR2 is SASEGT in the germline V gene. CDR3 length equals 15 residues. The V and J ends lost 7 bases and 2 bases, in that order; junction bases with no gene match: 10.

This clonotype showed up many times. V is TRBV11-2 and J is TRBJ1-1; 10 positions match TRBD1. The V gene's germline CDR1 is SGHAT and CDR2 FQNNGV. V gave up 5 bases and J gave up 0 bases; unmatched junction bases: 9. The CDR3 extends over 17 amino acids. CDR3 protein: CASSLRLGQGLNTEAFF. CDR3 DNA sequence: TGTGCCAGCAGCCTTCGCCTGGGACAGGGGCTGAACACTGAAGCTTTCTTT.

At least ten counts were recorded for this clonotype. This sequence joins TRBV20-1 and TRBJ2-7, with 10 bases matching TRBD2. Trimming took 4 bases from V and 3 from J; bases not matched to a gene: 12. The CDR3 consists of 16 residues. The V gene's germline CDR1 is DFQATT and CDR2 SNEGSKA (reference sequence). The CDR3, as DNA: TGCAGTGCTACTCCTCCCCGGACTAGCGGAGTCTACGAGCAGTACTTC. The encoded protein is CSATPPRTSGVYEQYF.

This clonotype was found many times. The chain carries TRBV25-1 and TRBJ1-1; TRBD1 is a possible D gene (5 bases). This CDR3 has 20 amino acids. V shed 6 bases and J shed 0 bases, with 29 bases lying between them. Per germline, CDR1 MGHDK and CDR2 SYGVNS. Written as DNA, the CDR3 is TGTGCCAGCAGCCTTTTCGCGATTCGCGGGGGAAGGAAAATGAACACTGAAGCTTTCTTT. Its protein is CASSLFAIRGGRKMNTEAFF. Using reference TRBV25-1 and TRBJ1-1 for the parts outside the CDR3, the full variable domain is EADIYQTPRYLVIGTGKKITLECSQTMGHDKMYWYQQDPGMELHLIHYSYGVNSTEKGDLSSESTVSRIRTEHFPLTLESARPSHTSQYLCASSLFAIRGGRKMNTEAFFGQGTRLTVV.

This clonotype showed up many times. V and J are TRBV11-2 and TRBJ2-2; 10 bases line up with TRBD2. Looked up from germline, CDR1 is SGHAT and CDR2 is FQNNGV. The CDR3 has 16 residues. V lost 6 bases to trimming and J lost 5 bases; unmatched junction nucleotides: 9. DNA of the CDR3: TGTGCCAGCAGTCCCGGACTAGCGGAAGGAACCGGGGAGCTGTTTTTT. This sequence encodes CASSPGLAEGTGELFF.

This clonotype came up many times. The rearrangement links TRBV7-3 to TRBJ2-5; TRBD1 aligns across 10 bases. This CDR3 has 15 residues. Germline CDR1 is SGHTA and CDR2 is FQGTGA. The ends lost 3 bases at V and 5 bases at J; junction bases unmatched: 6. CDR3 sequence: CASSFPGTGDETQYF. CDR3 sequence (DNA): TGTGCCAGCAGCTTCCCCGGGACAGGGGACGAGACCCAGTACTTC.

The CDR3: CASSLVEGDRLSYEQYF. The CDR3, as DNA: TGTGCCAGCAGCTTAGTTGAGGGGGACAGGCTATCCTACGAGCAGTACTTC. V is TRBV6-5 and J is TRBJ2-7; 8 positions match TRBD1. The CDR3 extends over 17 amino acids. V lost 6 bases and J lost 1; bases outside the gene matches: 14. Per germline, CDR1 MNHEY and CDR2 SVGAGI.

This clonotype was seen ten or more times. The chain has TRBV7-2 and TRBJ2-7; TRBD1 or TRBD2 may be the D gene (5 bases each). V lost 3 bases, J lost 2 bases, and 11 bases lay in between. Germline-derived CDR1 and CDR2 are SGHTA and FQGNSA. The CDR3 extends over 14 amino acids. The CDR3 DNA reads as TGTGCCAGCAGCTTTTCCAGGGAGACCTACGAGCAGTACTTC. This gives the protein CASSFSRETYEQYF.

This clonotype was recorded many times. The chain is built from TRBV5-1 and TRBJ1-1; D gene ambiguous. V shed 0 bases and J shed 5 bases, with 11 bases lying between them. CDR1 and CDR2 from the germline V gene are SGHRS and YFSETQ. The CDR3 spans 14 residues. The CDR3 protein is CASSLAAAVTEAFF. The DNA for the CDR3 is TGCGCCAGCAGCTTGGCCGCAGCTGTGACTGAAGCTTTCTTT.

CDR3 loop: CAWISPYF. The CDR3, as DNA: TGTGCCTGGATCAGTCCCTACTTC. This chain uses TRBV30 with TRBJ2-7, with D unclear. The CDR3 is 8 residues long. Trimming stripped 4 bases from V and 13 bases from J, with 8 bases between. CDR1 GTSNPN and CDR2 SVGIG come from the germline V gene (reference sequence).

The chain is built from TRBV6-5 and TRBJ2-6; D perhaps matches TRBD1 (5 bases). CDR3 size: 16 residues. Trimming removed 4 bases at V and 0 bases at J, with 10 bases between. Germline lookup yields CDR1 MNHEY and CDR2 SVGAGI. Here the CDR3 DNA reads TGTGCCAGCAGTTCTTACAGGACCTCTGGGGCCAACGTCCTGACTTTC. Translation gives CASSSYRTSGANVLTF.

This clonotype was picked up a small number of times. The chain's CDR3 is CASSLIGGGNTEAFF. The CDR3 bases are TGTGCCAGTAGTCTCATCGGTGGGGGGAACACTGAAGCTTTCTTT. The V and J genes are TRBV19 and TRBJ1-1; D is perhaps TRBD1 (5 bases). CDR3 length equals 15 residues. V lost 5 bases to trimming and J lost 1 base, with 14 bases between them. CDR1 is LNHDA and CDR2 is SQIVND in the germline V gene (reference sequence).

In regard to this clonotype: This may be a read error: a much more frequent sequence differs by one nucleotide. This rearrangement joins TRBV19 to TRBJ1-6; a possible D gene is TRBD1 (5 bases). The CDR3 is 14 residues long. Germline-derived CDR1 and CDR2 are LNHDA and SQIVND (reference sequence). The CDR3 loop reads CASTRGGYNPPLHF. The CDR3 DNA follows: TGTGCCTCTACGCGGGGGGGTTATAATCCACCCCTCCACTTT.

This clonotype was detected ten times or more. This chain joins TRBV6-2 or TRBV6-3 and TRBJ2-7; 8 bases map to TRBD2. The germline V gene encodes CDR1 MNHEY and CDR2 SVGEGT. J gave up 3 bases and V 4 bases, and 5 bases lay outside the gene matches. This CDR3 comprises 14 residues. The CDR3 spells CASSSSGLDYEQYF. The CDR3 DNA follows: TGTGCCAGCAGTTCTAGCGGGCTCGACTACGAGCAGTACTTC.

This clonotype was seen repeatedly, ten times or more. This sequence joins TRBV7-2 and TRBJ1-5, with no clear D. Looked up from germline, CDR1 is SGHTA and CDR2 is FQGNSA. The CDR3 sequence is 15 residues long. Trimming removed 6 bases at V and 0 bases at J, with 12 bases between. The CDR3 spells CASSLGRLSNQPQHF. DNA for the CDR3: TGTGCCAGCAGTTTGGGTCGACTTAGCAATCAGCCCCAGCATTTT. The full variable domain, completed using reference TRBV7-2 and TRBJ1-5, is GAGVSQSPSNKVTEKGKDVELRCDPISGHTALYWYRQSLGQGLEFLIYFQGNSAPDKSGLPSDRFSAERTGGSVSTLTIQRTQQEDSAVYLCASSLGRLSNQPQHFGDGTRLSIL.

This clonotype showed up many times. The rearrangement uses TRBV18 and TRBJ2-7, with a weak D call TRBD2 (6 bases). Germline CDR1 reads KGHSH; CDR2 reads LQKENI. Trimming removed 3 bases at V and 2 bases at J, with 17 bases between. CDR3 length: 16 amino acids. The CDR3 spells CASSPELPRRAYEQYF. The CDR3 nucleotides read TGTGCCAGCTCACCGGAGCTCCCTCGGAGGGCCTACGAGCAGTACTTC.

This clonotype was counted ten times or more. The chain is built from TRBV28 and TRBJ2-7, with 9 bases lining up with TRBD2. The CDR3 runs to 18 residues. CDR1 MDHEN and CDR2 SYDVKM come from the germline V gene. With V trimmed by 1 base and J by 0 bases, 10 bases remained unmatched. This chain's CDR3 is CASSLSPMGTSLSYEQYF. The CDR3, as DNA: TGTGCCAGCAGTTTATCCCCTATGGGGACTAGCCTCTCCTACGAGCAGTACTTC.

The sample holds many counts of this clonotype. The J gene is TRBJ1-5, the V gene TRBV6-2 or TRBV6-3; D uncertain. Deletions cut 2 bases from V and 6 bases from J, with 11 bases between. The CDR3 totals 14 residues. Germline CDR1 and CDR2: MNHEY and SVGEGT. The CDR3 DNA follows: TGTGCCAGCAGTTACGACGGCCGAATTCAGCCCCAGCATTTT. This sequence encodes CASSYDGRIQPQHF.

This clonotype was detected ten times or more. The V gene is TRBV20-1, the J gene TRBJ2-7, with TRBD2 matching over 9 bases. Germline V lookup: CDR1 DFQATT, CDR2 SNEGSKA (reference sequence). This CDR3 comprises 15 residues. J was trimmed by 2 bases and V by 4 bases; bases with no gene match: 9. The CDR3 protein is CSATDSGSPPYEQYF. DNA of the CDR3: TGCAGTGCTACGGATAGCGGGAGCCCTCCCTACGAGCAGTACTTC.

This clonotype appeared many times. The chain uses TRBV6-1 and TRBJ2-6; D is uncertain. V was cut by 1 base and J by 0 bases, with 4 bases left in between. CDR1 and CDR2 from the germline V gene are MNHNS and SASEGT. CDR3 size: 15 residues. The CDR3 DNA sequence: TGTGCCAGCAGTGAAGATGGCTCTGGGGCCAACGTCCTGACTTTC. Translated, it gives CASSEDGSGANVLTF.

This clonotype was found many times. The gene calls are TRBV20-1 and TRBJ2-7, with 8 bases that match TRBD2. The trim removed 6 bases at V and 6 bases at J, leaving 13 bases unmatched. The CDR3 runs to 14 residues. From germline, CDR1 is DFQATT and CDR2 SNEGSKA (reference sequence). CDR3 DNA: TGCAGTGCCAGGGGAGGTACGGCGGGGGGCGAGCAGTACTTC. Translated, it gives CSARGGTAGGEQYF.

The chain carries TRBV20-1 and TRBJ1-5; D gene unclear. Germline assignment: CDR1 DFQATT and CDR2 SNEGSKA (reference sequence). V was pared by 3 bases and J by 6 bases, with 15 bases between. The CDR3 has 14 amino acids. The CDR3, as DNA: TGCAGTGCTAGCCGCTCACTTGGAGTTCAGCCCCAGCATTTT. Residues: CSASRSLGVQPQHF.

This clonotype was observed at least ten times. The chain combines TRBV7-8 with TRBJ1-5; 7 positions agree with TRBD1. There are 16 residues in the CDR3. Trimming cost V 4 bases and J 0 bases; bases outside gene matches: 6. Germline lookup yields CDR1 SGHVS and CDR2 FQNEAQ. The DNA of the CDR3 is TGTGCCAGCAGCTCGGACAGGCCTTATAGCAATCAGCCCCAGCATTTT. Translation: CASSSDRPYSNQPQHF.

In its sample, this clonotype was seen many times. The chain is built from TRBV6-5 and TRBJ1-1, with unresolved D. The CDR3 spans 12 residues. With 2 bases removed from V and 6 bases from J, the gap between germline ends came to 7 bases. CDR1 is MNHEY and CDR2 is SVGAGI in the germline V gene. CDR3 region: CASSYPAAEAFF. For the CDR3, the DNA is TGTGCCAGCAGTTACCCCGCCGCTGAAGCTTTCTTT.

There are many counts of this clonotype. This chain uses TRBV20-1 with TRBJ1-1; TRBD1 is a possible D gene (5 bases). Germline V lookup: CDR1 DFQATT, CDR2 SNEGSKA (reference sequence). V shed 6 bases and J shed 0 bases, with 11 bases lying between them. This CDR3 has 13 amino acids. The DNA for the CDR3 is TGCAGTGCCCGGGACCTTTTGAACACTGAAGCTTTCTTT. It encodes CSARDLLNTEAFF.

The chain joins TRBV12-3 or TRBV12-4 to TRBJ1-1, with D possibly TRBD1 on 6 matching bases. This CDR3 spans 13 amino acids. Trimming stripped 7 bases from V and 2 bases from J, with 11 bases between. The CDR3: CASNPGANTEAFF. In DNA form, the CDR3 reads TGTGCCAGCAACCCAGGGGCTAACACTGAAGCTTTCTTT.

This clonotype was counted at least ten times. The chain employs TRBV5-6 and TRBJ1-1, with a possible D match to TRBD1 (5 bases). Trimming left V 2 bases short and J 11 bases short, with 13 bases between. CDR3 length: 12 amino acids. Germline CDR1 is SGHDT and CDR2 is YYEEEE. The CDR3 loop is CASSLRGGTAFF. CDR3 nucleotides: TGTGCCAGCAGCTTAAGGGGAGGGACGGCTTTCTTT.

This sequence joins TRBV7-2 and TRBJ1-2, with D maybe TRBD1 (5 bases). The ends were cut back, 3 bases at V and 4 bases at J, with 15 bases in the middle. The CDR3 spans 15 residues. Looked up from germline, CDR1 is SGHTA and CDR2 is FQGNSA. The CDR3 DNA follows: TGTGCCAGCAGCTTTATTAACCGGGGGACCTATGGCTACACCTTC. It translates to CASSFINRGTYGYTF.